The 29 T cell receptor beta chains given below trace back to one sample, sequenced in a study of blood T cells in healthy people across ages. Combining a sample-barcoded 5' primer with a J-beta primer mix, a second PCR ran for roughly 6 to 12 cycles. TCRdb itself ran the 5' RACE reads through MiXCR, one entry per CDR3 protein. The sample holds more than 700,000 distinct CDR3 sequences, roughly 50% seen once. The sample comprised blood. The source is an elderly man in good health.

The chain couples TRBV7-9 to TRBJ2-3, with D perhaps TRBD1 or TRBD2 (5 bases each). Germline values: CDR1 SEHNR, CDR2 FQNEAQ (reference sequence). The CDR3 is 16 amino acids. Trimming pared 5 bases from V and 0 bases from J, leaving 15 bases between. The CDR3 region has the DNA TGTGCCAGCAGCCCCGGACGGGGCGTAAGCACAGATACGCAGTATTTT. Translated, it gives CASSPGRGVSTDTQYF.

This clonotype was seen a few times. The chain has TRBV7-2 and TRBJ2-1; 9 bases are shared with TRBD2. The CDR3 has 15 residues. Per the germline V gene, CDR1 is SGHTA and CDR2 is FQGNSA. V shed 4 bases, J shed 4 bases, and the junction held 5 bases outside the gene matches. In DNA form, the CDR3 reads TGTGCCAGCAGCTCCTCTAGCGGGGCTTACAATGAGCAGTTCTTC. It codes for CASSSSSGAYNEQFF. Combining the CDR3 with reference TRBV7-2 and TRBJ2-1 gives the whole variable domain GAGVSQSPSNKVTEKGKDVELRCDPISGHTALYWYRQSLGQGLEFLIYFQGNSAPDKSGLPSDRFSAERTGGSVSTLTIQRTQQEDSAVYLCASSSSSGAYNEQFFGPGTRLTVL.

The genes are TRBV6-1 and TRBJ1-2; D not resolved. The V end was cut by 0 bases, the J end by 0 bases, with 11 bases between. Germline CDR1 reads MNHNS; CDR2 reads SASEGT. The CDR3 runs to 16 residues. The CDR3 spells CASSEAFGASNYGYTF. The CDR3 DNA is TGTGCCAGCAGTGAAGCTTTCGGAGCCTCTAACTATGGCTACACCTTC.

This clonotype occurred a few times. The chain couples TRBV11-3 to TRBJ2-1; D not certain. This CDR3 is 13 amino acids long. Per germline, CDR1 SGHNT and CDR2 YENEEA. The V and J ends lost 2 bases and 2 bases respectively, with 4 bases between them. The CDR3 is CASSLTPYNEQFF. The DNA of the CDR3 is TGTGCCAGCAGCTTAACCCCCTACAATGAGCAGTTCTTC.

The CDR3 protein is CSARVGTGGQPQHF. As DNA, the CDR3 is TGCAGTGCTAGAGTCGGGACAGGGGGTCAGCCCCAGCATTTT. The rearrangement uses TRBV20-1 and TRBJ1-5, with 11 bases fitting TRBD1. Germline CDR1 is DFQATT and CDR2 is SNEGSKA (reference sequence). The V segment lost 1 base and the J segment 6 bases; nucleotides outside the gene matches: 2. The length of the CDR3 is 14 residues.

The CDR3 DNA follows: TGTGCCAGCAGCTCCCAGACCACAGATACGCAGTATTTT. Amino acid sequence: CASSSQTTDTQYF. The chain employs TRBV7-3 and TRBJ2-3, with D unresolved. The length of the CDR3 is 13 residues. Trimming removed 4 bases from V and 2 bases from J, with 7 bases in between. Germline CDR1 SGHTA, CDR2 FQGTGA.

The chain couples TRBV7-2 to TRBJ2-2; 8 bases match TRBD2. Germline CDR1 is SGHTA and CDR2 is FQGNSA. Losses at the gene ends were 2 bases for V and 5 bases for J; bases not matched to a gene: 7. CDR3 length: 16 residues. The CDR3 loop reads CASSLSAGGRTGELFF. CDR3 DNA sequence: TGTGCCAGCAGCTTATCGGCGGGAGGTCGTACCGGGGAGCTGTTTTTT.

The chain couples TRBV27 to TRBJ2-5, with unresolved D. V gave up 6 bases and J gave up 4 bases, with 15 bases separating them. The CDR3 spans 14 residues. Germline-derived CDR1 and CDR2 are MNHEY and SMNVEV (reference sequence). The CDR3 loop reads CASRLTRMGETQYF. The CDR3 DNA reads TGTGCCAGCAGACTGACGAGGATGGGAGAGACCCAGTACTTC.

The chain links TRBV24-1 to TRBJ2-7; D uncertain. The V and J ends lost 4 bases and 3 bases respectively, with 9 bases between them. The CDR3 totals 13 residues. Looked up from germline, CDR1 is KGHDR and CDR2 is SFDVKD. CDR3: CATSDTDVYEQYF. CDR3 nucleotides: TGTGCCACCAGTGACACCGACGTCTACGAGCAGTACTTC.

This clonotype came up a few times. J is TRBJ2-1 and V is TRBV20-1; 10 positions match TRBD2. The CDR3 runs to 17 residues. From germline, CDR1 is DFQATT and CDR2 SNEGSKA (reference sequence). Germline trimming cut 0 bases from V and 7 bases from J; bases unmatched to any gene: 12. The CDR3 loop is CSAREGSGRHLENEQFF. As DNA, the CDR3 is TGCAGTGCTAGAGAAGGTAGCGGGAGGCACCTTGAGAATGAGCAGTTCTTC.

This clonotype was seen a handful of times. In nucleotides, the CDR3 is TGTGCCAGCAGCACAACAGGCTTCCCCTACGAGCAGTACTTC. Its protein is CASSTTGFPYEQYF. The genes are TRBV28 and TRBJ2-7; D is perhaps TRBD1 (5 bases). V was cut by 6 bases and J by 2 bases, with 14 bases left in between. Looked up from germline, CDR1 is MDHEN and CDR2 is SYDVKM. There are 14 residues in the CDR3.

The chain combines TRBV18 with TRBJ1-1, with D possibly matching TRBD1 (5 bases). The CDR3 loop spans 12 amino acids. V was clipped by 5 bases and J by 6 bases, with 10 bases between them. Germline-derived CDR1 and CDR2 are KGHSH and LQKENI. CDR3 coding DNA: TGTGCCAGCTCAACGCGGGGCTCTGAAGCTTTCTTT. Amino acid sequence: CASSTRGSEAFF. The full variable domain, its missing parts supplied by reference TRBV18 and TRBJ1-1, is NAGVMQNPRHLVRRRGQEARLRCSPMKGHSHVYWYRQLPEEGLKFMVYLQKENIIDESGMPKERFSAEFPKEGPSILRIQQVVRGDSAAYFCASSTRGSEAFFGQGTRLTVV.

The chain recombines TRBV20-1 with TRBJ2-3, with D possibly TRBD2 on 6 matching bases. This CDR3 contains 17 residues. Germline V lookup: CDR1 DFQATT, CDR2 SNEGSKA (reference sequence). V was clipped by 3 bases and J by 0 bases, with 19 bases between them. In DNA form, the CDR3 reads TGCAGTGCTAGGAGTCCGGGACTCACGCAGAGCACAGATACGCAGTATTTT. This gives the protein CSARSPGLTQSTDTQYF.

V gene TRBV29-1 combines with J gene TRBJ2-7; no clear D gene. Trimming left V 6 bases short and J 0 bases short, with 9 bases between. Germline-derived CDR1 and CDR2 are SQVTM and ANQGSEA. The CDR3 has 12 residues. The chain's CDR3 is CSVWAGSYEQYF. The CDR3 DNA reads TGCAGCGTGTGGGCCGGCTCCTACGAGCAGTACTTC.

This clonotype has just a few counts. This rearrangement joins TRBV5-1 to TRBJ2-7; D remains ambiguous. CDR1 is SGHRS, CDR2 YFSETQ, per germline. V dropped 5 bases and J dropped 2 bases, with 11 bases sitting between them. The CDR3 totals 13 residues. For the CDR3, the DNA is TGCGCCAGCAGGGCATTAGACGCCTACGAGCAGTACTTC. It specifies CASRALDAYEQYF.

This chain connects TRBV19 to TRBJ2-1; 7 bases agree with TRBD1. The junction had 14 bases not matched to a gene; V was cut back by 5 bases and J by 10 bases. The germline V gene encodes CDR1 LNHDA and CDR2 SQIVND (reference sequence). The length of the CDR3 is 15 residues. The CDR3 spells CASSLFRQGVKEQFF. The CDR3 nucleotides read TGTGCCAGTAGTTTATTTCGACAGGGAGTTAAGGAGCAGTTCTTC.

This chain connects TRBV24-1 to TRBJ1-2; D unresolved. Trimming left V 3 bases short and J 1 base short, with 20 bases between. Germline V gene data show CDR1 as KGHDR and CDR2 as SFDVKD. This CDR3 contains 18 residues. The CDR3 coding sequence is TGTGCCACCAGTGATGGTGAGGGAACCTCCTTTTTTAACTATGGCTACACCTTC. Encoded protein: CATSDGEGTSFFNYGYTF.

This rearrangement joins TRBV7-2 to TRBJ2-7; tentatively, D is TRBD1 or TRBD2 (5 bases each). The J call may be incorrect, as the DNA end agrees better with TRBJ2-4. This CDR3 region has 14 residues. Germline lookup yields CDR1 SGHTA and CDR2 FQGNSA. In DNA, the CDR3 is TGTGCCAGCAGCTTATTGACATTGGGGGACATTCAGTACTTC. This gives the protein CASSLLTLGDIQYF.

The chain carries TRBV7-2 and TRBJ1-1, with 8 bases matching TRBD1. With 3 bases clipped from V and 0 bases from J, the junction kept 3 bases outside the gene matches. This CDR3 spans 15 amino acids. The V gene's germline CDR1 is SGHTA and CDR2 FQGNSA. The CDR3 region is CASSFWDRLNTEAFF. Here the CDR3 DNA reads TGTGCCAGCAGCTTCTGGGACAGGCTGAACACTGAAGCTTTCTTT.

The rearrangement links TRBV20-1 to TRBJ2-7; D uncertain. V lost 0 bases and J 2 bases, leaving 11 bases between the germline ends. In germline, CDR1 is DFQATT, CDR2 SNEGSKA (reference sequence). The CDR3 spans 14 residues. CDR3 sequence (DNA): TGCAGTGCTAGAGATCGGAGAGCCCCCTACGAGCAGTACTTC. Protein product: CSARDRRAPYEQYF.

The chain has TRBV11-2 and TRBJ1-1; D unclear. The ends were cut back, 3 bases at V and 7 bases at J, with 12 bases in the middle. The CDR3 totals 13 residues. The germline V gene has CDR1 SGHAT and CDR2 FQNNGV. The CDR3 reads CASSLIGYNEAFF. CDR3 coding DNA: TGTGCCAGCAGCTTGATCGGGTATAATGAAGCTTTCTTT.

This chain connects TRBV24-1 to TRBJ1-2, with D tentatively TRBD1 (5 bases). The ends were cut back, 4 bases at V and 2 bases at J, with 10 bases in the middle. Germline CDR1 KGHDR, CDR2 SFDVKD. The CDR3 runs to 14 residues. CDR3 nucleotide sequence: TGTGCCACCAGTGAGCTGGACAAGAACTATGGCTACACCTTC. Protein: CATSELDKNYGYTF.

This clonotype has more than one count but fewer than ten. The V and J genes are TRBV7-2 and TRBJ2-7; D could derive from TRBD1 or TRBD2 (6 bases each). This CDR3 spans 15 amino acids. Trimming pared 1 base from V and 3 bases from J, leaving 13 bases between. Germline V gene lookup returns CDR1 SGHTA and CDR2 FQGNSA. The CDR3 reads CASSLDWGAIYEQYF. The CDR3 coding sequence is TGTGCCAGCAGCTTAGATTGGGGGGCAATCTACGAGCAGTACTTC.

The genes are TRBV27 and TRBJ2-1; D not resolved. The CDR3 loop spans 13 amino acids. Germline CDR1 is MNHEY and CDR2 is SMNVEV (reference sequence). The ends were cut back, 6 bases at V and 3 bases at J, with 9 bases in the middle. This CDR3 reads CASSGPLYNEQFF. The CDR3 DNA is TGTGCCAGCAGCGGCCCTCTCTACAATGAGCAGTTCTTC.

This chain joins TRBV20-1 and TRBJ1-6, with D possibly matching TRBD1 (6 bases). CDR1 and CDR2 (germline): DFQATT, SNEGSKA (reference sequence). The CDR3 covers 15 residues. V was trimmed by 1 base and J by 14 bases, leaving 21 bases between them. The CDR3 region is CSARAEQGYPLALHF. CDR3 coding DNA: TGCAGTGCTAGAGCAGAACAGGGATACCCCTTGGCCCTCCACTTT.

The rearrangement joins TRBV28 to TRBJ2-1; no clear D gene. Trimming cost V 5 bases and J 2 bases, with 10 bases left between them. Germline V gives CDR1 MDHEN, CDR2 SYDVKM. The CDR3 contains 14 residues. The CDR3 loop reads CASSPLQAYNEQFF. In nucleotides, the CDR3 is TGTGCCAGCAGTCCCCTGCAAGCCTACAATGAGCAGTTCTTC.

The chain links TRBV7-3 to TRBJ2-6; TRBD1 might be the D (7 bases). V lost 5 bases to trimming and J lost 1 base, with 15 bases between them. Germline lookup yields CDR1 SGHTA and CDR2 FQGTGA. This CDR3 spans 17 amino acids. CDR3 amino acids: CASSPGGRQSGANVLTF. Written as DNA, the CDR3 is TGTGCCAGCAGCCCAGGGGGGCGTCAATCTGGGGCCAACGTCCTGACTTTC.

The genes are TRBV5-1 and TRBJ2-7, with a weak D call TRBD1 (6 bases). Trimming removed 4 bases at V and 4 bases at J, with 21 bases between. The CDR3 is made up of 16 amino acids. Germline V gene lookup returns CDR1 SGHRS and CDR2 YFSETQ. For the CDR3, the DNA is TGCGCCAGCAGCACACAAGCTGGGGGCGACATATACGAGCAGTACTTC. It codes for CASSTQAGGDIYEQYF.

The chain uses TRBV28 and TRBJ2-5, with D possibly TRBD2 on 5 matching bases. The germline V gene encodes CDR1 MDHEN and CDR2 SYDVKM. The CDR3 contains 16 residues. The germline V and J ends were trimmed by 1 base and 0 bases, with 12 bases remaining between them. Written as DNA, the CDR3 is TGTGCCAGCAGTTTATCTCCGGGGATCAACCAAGAGACCCAGTACTTC. Translation: CASSLSPGINQETQYF. Looking up the rest from reference TRBV28 and TRBJ2-5 gives the full variable domain: DVKVTQSSRYLVKRTGEKVFLECVQDMDHENMFWYRQDPGLGLRLIYFSYDVKMKEKGDIPEGYSVSREKKERFSLILESASTNQTSMYLCASSLSPGINQETQYFGPGTRLLVL.